These 22 T cell receptor beta chains came from one sample sequenced in a study of cytomegalovirus exposure and HLA in healthy donors. Amplification used 60 Vbeta primers and 13 Jbeta primers. Some clones are missing from TCRdb's copy, which holds only in-frame ones; the method was immunoSEQ multiplex PCR. The profile covers tens of thousands of clones, with 60% to 85% appearing a single time and under 7% taken by the ten largest. The sample taken for sequencing was PBMCs. All receptors come from a man younger than 30 in good health and CMV-seropositive.

The gene calls are TRBV29-1 and TRBJ1-2; weak D call: TRBD1 (5 bases). V was trimmed by 1 base and J by 5 bases, leaving 14 bases between them. The CDR3 loop spans 14 amino acids. The germline gives CDR1 SQVTM, CDR2 ANQGSEA. The CDR3 DNA follows: TGCAGCGTTGAAGGGGGGGGGAGGAGGTATGGCTACACCTTC. Protein: CSVEGGGRRYGYTF.

The chain recombines TRBV4-1 with TRBJ1-2, with TRBD1 matching over 9 bases. CDR1 and CDR2 from the germline V gene are MGHRA and YSYEKL. The CDR3 has 18 amino acids. The junction had 10 bases not matched to a gene; V was cut back by 1 base and J by 1 base. The CDR3 DNA reads TGCGCCAGCAGCCAAGTAGGGACAGGGTGGATGATTAACTATGGCTACACCTTC. Protein sequence: CASSQVGTGWMINYGYTF.

The chain uses TRBV4-2 and TRBJ2-7, with 10 nucleotides matching TRBD2. The CDR3 sequence is 16 residues long. CDR1 is LGHNA, CDR2 YNFKEQ, per germline. The trim removed 0 bases at V and 2 bases at J, leaving 4 bases unmatched. DNA of the CDR3: TGTGCCAGCAGCCAAGATCTGCTAGCGGGGGCCTACGAGCAGTACTTC. This gives the protein CASSQDLLAGAYEQYF.

V and J are TRBV14 and TRBJ2-1; 9 bases agree with TRBD2. CDR1 and CDR2 from the germline V gene are SGHDN and FVKESK. This CDR3 is 15 amino acids long. V lost 6 bases to trimming and J lost 6 bases; unmatched junction nucleotides: 9. The DNA of the CDR3 is TGTGCCAGCAGGGGACGGGCGGGAGGGCCCAATGAGCAGTTCTTC. Residues: CASRGRAGGPNEQFF.

The sample holds a few counts of this clone. The V gene is TRBV2, the J gene TRBJ2-7, with a possible D match to TRBD1 (5 bases). CDR3 length: 14 amino acids. Deletions cut 10 bases from V and 4 bases from J, with 20 bases between. The germline V gene encodes CDR1 SNHLY and CDR2 FYNNEI. The CDR3, as DNA: TGTGCCACCCAAAAAGGGGCGTTAAGGTACGAGCAGTACTTC. Translating it yields CATQKGALRYEQYF.

The chain has TRBV7-9 and TRBJ2-1; 8 nucleotides match TRBD2. This CDR3 is built from 15 residues. Trimming at V came to 5 bases and at J to 9 bases, leaving 12 bases not matched to a gene. CDR1 SEHNR and CDR2 FQNEAQ come from the germline V gene (reference sequence). As DNA, the CDR3 is TGTGCCAGCAGCCCTAAGCGGGAGCCCCGGGGTGAGCAGTTCTTC. This codes for CASSPKREPRGEQFF.

This clone was seen only once. The chain recombines TRBV6-5 with TRBJ1-5; 7 bases are a match to TRBD1. CDR1 MNHEY and CDR2 SVGAGI come from the germline V gene. The trim removed 0 bases at V and 2 bases at J, leaving 1 base unmatched. The CDR3 runs to 15 residues. The CDR3 sequence: CASSYSGGRNQPQHF. The CDR3 region has the DNA TGTGCCAGCAGTTACTCAGGGGGCCGCAATCAGCCCCAGCATTTT.

This clone occurred a few times. The chain employs TRBV6-5 and TRBJ2-7; 12 bases line up with TRBD2. The V gene end was trimmed by 6 bases and the J gene end by 1 base; junction bases not matched to a gene: 4. The CDR3 is made up of 15 amino acids. Germline V lookup: CDR1 MNHEY, CDR2 SVGAGI. The CDR3, as DNA: TGTGCCAGCAGGAACGGACTAGCGGGATCCTACGAGCAGTACTTC. The encoded protein is CASRNGLAGSYEQYF.

The V call is TRBV27, the J call TRBJ1-1; D remains unclear. V lost 5 bases, J lost 1 base, and 8 bases lay in between. The CDR3 loop spans 13 amino acids. Germline loops: CDR1 MNHEY, CDR2 SMNVEV (reference sequence). CDR3 in amino acids: CASSLQENTEAFF. The CDR3 coding sequence is TGTGCCAGCAGTCTTCAGGAGAACACTGAAGCTTTCTTT.

The V call is TRBV10-3, the J call TRBJ1-1, with D perhaps matching TRBD1 (5 bases). The V gene lost 4 bases and the J gene lost 5 bases, with 17 bases spanning the gap. The CDR3 runs 15 residues. Germline CDR1 is ENHRY and CDR2 is SYGVKD. Here the CDR3 DNA reads TGTGCCATCAGTGGTCTTGGACAAGGGGTGACTGAAGCTTTCTTT. Its translation is CAISGLGQGVTEAFF.

This clone was seen only once. The rearrangement joins TRBV9 to TRBJ1-1; maybe TRBD1 (5 bases). This CDR3 has 15 amino acids. V was trimmed by 3 bases and J by 6 bases, leaving 18 bases between them. The germline gives CDR1 SGDLS, CDR2 YYNGEE. CDR3: CASSASLGGMAEAFF. The CDR3 nucleotides read TGTGCCAGCAGCGCATCGCTGGGGGGTATGGCTGAAGCTTTCTTT.

This sequence joins TRBV2 and TRBJ2-3; TRBD1 matches 7 bases. The CDR3 spans 14 residues. After removal of 6 bases from V and 5 bases from J, the junction contained 8 bases not matched to a gene. From germline, CDR1 is SNHLY and CDR2 FYNNEI. DNA for the CDR3: TGTGCCAGCAGGGTACAGGGGAACGAAGATACGCAGTATTTT. This translates into CASRVQGNEDTQYF. Supplemented by reference TRBV2 and TRBJ2-3, the full variable domain reads EPEVTQTPSHQVTQMGQEVILRCVPISNHLYFYWYRQILGQKVEFLVSFYNNEISEKSEIFDDQFSVERPDGSNFTLKIRSTKLEDSAMYFCASRVQGNEDTQYFGPGTRLTVL.

The rearrangement uses TRBV6-6 and TRBJ2-7, with a tentative D call TRBD2 (6 bases). The V gene's germline CDR1 is MNHNY and CDR2 SVGAGI (reference sequence). V lost 4 bases to trimming and J lost 4 bases, with 8 bases between them. This CDR3 region has 12 residues. This CDR3 is CASSSSGYEQYF. CDR3 in DNA: TGTGCCAGCAGTTCCAGCGGGTACGAGCAGTACTTC.

The chain combines TRBV7-9 with TRBJ1-2; 7 positions agree with TRBD1. The V and J ends lost 5 bases and 6 bases, in that order; junction bases with no gene match: 6. This CDR3 has 13 amino acids. Germline V gene lookup returns CDR1 SEHNR and CDR2 FQNEAQ (reference sequence). The CDR3, as DNA: TGTGCCAGCAGCCTGGGGACAGCCGATGGCTACACCTTC. Translated: CASSLGTADGYTF.

The chain recombines TRBV7-2 with TRBJ2-7; TRBD2 matches at 8 bases. V lost 4 bases, J lost 5 bases, and 7 bases stayed unmatched. This CDR3 region has 14 residues. Looked up from germline, CDR1 is SGHTA and CDR2 is FQGNSA. CDR3 DNA sequence: TGTGCCAGCAGCTATAGCGGGACGGTCAACGAGCAGTACTTC. Its protein product is CASSYSGTVNEQYF.

The V call is TRBV11-2, the J call TRBJ2-7; tentative D call: TRBD1 (5 bases). Germline CDR1 reads SGHAT; CDR2 reads FQNNGV. V was cut by 6 bases and J by 1 base, with 16 bases left in between. CDR3 length: 15 residues. This CDR3 reads CASRLPGKSSYEQYF. As DNA, the CDR3 is TGTGCCAGCAGACTACCAGGGAAATCATCCTACGAGCAGTACTTC.

The chain combines TRBV25-1 with TRBJ2-7; perhaps TRBD2 as D (7 bases). Germline lookup yields CDR1 MGHDK and CDR2 SYGVNS. The CDR3 sequence is 15 residues long. V shed 3 bases and J shed 3 bases, with 15 bases lying between them. CDR3 sequence: CASSEGGRIRYEQYF. The CDR3 nucleotides read TGTGCCAGCAGTGAGGGGGGGCGGATACGCTACGAGCAGTACTTC.

This clone turned up a few times. The chain is built from TRBV5-1 and TRBJ2-6; 14 bases are shared with TRBD2. CDR3 length equals 21 residues. V lost 5 bases, J lost 0 bases, and 13 bases stayed unmatched. Germline CDR1 is SGHRS and CDR2 is YFSETQ. CDR3 amino acids: CASSSPTGTSGRSSGANVLTF. In nucleotides, the CDR3 is TGCGCCAGCAGTTCTCCAACCGGGACTAGCGGGAGAAGCTCTGGGGCCAACGTCCTGACTTTC.

This clone has just one count. The J gene is TRBJ2-7, the V gene TRBV29-1; the D gene is possibly TRBD2 (5 bases). This CDR3 spans 14 amino acids. V was trimmed by 4 bases and J by 6 bases, leaving 19 bases between them. The germline CDR1 and CDR2 sequences are SQVTM and ANQGSEA. CDR3 amino acids: CSVVLFGRSGEQYF. The CDR3 coding sequence is TGCAGCGTTGTGTTGTTCGGGCGGAGCGGCGAGCAGTACTTC.

The chain combines TRBV6-5 with TRBJ2-1; D is unresolved. The V end lost 2 bases, the J end lost 6 bases, and 11 bases lay between the germline ends. The CDR3 runs to 14 residues. CDR1 and CDR2 (germline): MNHEY, SVGAGI. The CDR3 DNA sequence: TGTGCCAGCAGTTACATGGGCCAAGCCAATGAGCAGTTCTTC. Amino acid sequence: CASSYMGQANEQFF.

This clone is a singleton in its sample. The V and J genes are TRBV18 and TRBJ1-5; 10 bases map to TRBD1. Germline CDR1 KGHSH, CDR2 LQKENI. This CDR3 is built from 15 residues. With V trimmed by 5 bases and J by 6 bases, 7 bases remained unmatched. CDR3 region: CASSSTGGGSQPQHF. The CDR3 DNA follows: TGTGCCAGCTCATCGACAGGGGGCGGGTCTCAGCCCCAGCATTTT.

This chain links TRBV5-1 with TRBJ2-5; no definite D call. The CDR3 contains 14 residues. V lost 4 bases to trimming and J lost 5 bases, with 15 bases between them. The germline CDR1 and CDR2 sequences are SGHRS and YFSETQ. CDR3 sequence (DNA): TGCGCCAGCAGCCCGTCCCGTGGCTCGGAGACCCAGTACTTC. It specifies CASSPSRGSETQYF.